The entry below describes one TCR beta chain. These data are taken from a study of cytomegalovirus exposure and HLA in healthy donors. Study-level information: A data release that came early held roughly 90 million unique TCRs from HLA-typed donors.

The germline V gene has CDR1 SGHRS and CDR2 YFSETQ. V lost 3 bases to trimming and J lost 0 bases; unmatched junction nucleotides: 5. The CDR3 totals 15 residues. Healthy bone marrow donors made up the donors. Primers: 60 Vbeta forward and 13 Jbeta reverse. The assay was immunoSEQ multiplex PCR, and TCRdb's table has in-frame clones only and misses some. This sample has about 120,000 clones; approximately 69% occur once, and the top ten carry 4%. The TCR was taken from a man between 40 and 49 years old in good health and CMV-seropositive. The material sequenced was PBMCs. The chain couples TRBV5-1 to TRBJ2-7; 8 bases align to TRBD1. The CDR3 loop is CASSSEGQVSYEQYF. As DNA, the CDR3 is TGCGCCAGCAGCTCGGAGGGACAGGTCTCCTACGAGCAGTACTTC.